This TCR beta chain was captured by sequencing in a study of blood T cell repertoires in COVID-19. Study-level information: Samples representing acute and convalescent COVID-19 were sourced from the United States, Italy and Spain. The analysed material was cDNA or gDNA that came from T cells, B-cell-depleted T cells, or PBMCs.

The CDR3 consists of 15 residues. Trimming cost V 7 bases and J 1 base, with 16 bases left between them. Per germline, CDR1 LNHDA and CDR2 SQIVND (reference sequence). Per the authors' pipeline: Counts of nucleated cells, estimated from reference gene primer amplification, were obtained. TCRdb keeps only in-frame clones here, not all; method: immunoSEQ multiplex PCR. The D gene and trimming were derived from the DNA, and the V and J assignments and clone size from that table. The sample lists 110,000 to 150,000 clones; around 80% were seen once. The V and J genes are TRBV19 and TRBJ1-1; D not resolved. This TCR was sampled from a woman in her sixties with acute or convalescent COVID-19. The sequencing input was peripheral blood. The CDR3 bases are TGTGCCAGTACCACCTTTAGGGAGCGGAACACTGAAGCTTTCTTT. Its translation: CASTTFRERNTEAFF.